The clone carrying this TCR beta chain has more than one count but fewer than ten. The data are from a study of T-cell reconstitution after alpha-beta-depleted transplantation in children. Unique molecular identifiers were incorporated when the TCRbeta library was constructed. Each CDR3 protein is one row after TCRdb ran MiXCR on the PCR reads. The sample has 500,000 or so distinct CDR3 sequences; about 30% are singletons. Trimming removed 4 bases from V and 6 bases from J, with 9 bases in between. CDR3 length: 12 residues. The sequencing used PBMCs from the stem cell graft donor, collected from the stem cell graft. This TCR was recovered from a human donor who donated a stem cell graft to a child with aplastic anemia. The chain recombines TRBV12-3 or TRBV12-4 with TRBJ2-5, with unresolved D. The CDR3 DNA follows: TGTGCCAGCAGTTCCATCACTAAGACCCAGTACTTC. As protein: CASSSITKTQYF.